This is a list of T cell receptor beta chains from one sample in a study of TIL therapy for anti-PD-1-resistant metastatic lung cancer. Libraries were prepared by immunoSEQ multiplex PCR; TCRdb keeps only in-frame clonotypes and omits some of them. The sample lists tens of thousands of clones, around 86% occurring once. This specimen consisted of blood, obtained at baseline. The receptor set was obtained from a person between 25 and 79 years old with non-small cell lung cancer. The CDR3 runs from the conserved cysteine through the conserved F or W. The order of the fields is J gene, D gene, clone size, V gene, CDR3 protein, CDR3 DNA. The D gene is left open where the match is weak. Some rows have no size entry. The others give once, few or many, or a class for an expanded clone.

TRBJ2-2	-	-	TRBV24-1	CATTGGPNTGELFF	TGTGCCACCACTGGGGGGCCGAACACCGGGGAGCTGTTTTTT
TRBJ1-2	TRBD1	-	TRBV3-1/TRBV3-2	CASSQNTGGRYGYTF	TGTGCCAGCAGCCAAAATACAGGGGGCCGGTATGGCTACACCTTC
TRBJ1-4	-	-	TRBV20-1	CSASGTHATNEKLFF	TGCAGTGCTAGTGGTACGCACGCAACTAATGAAAAACTGTTTTTT
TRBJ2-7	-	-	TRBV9	CASTSEIRGEQYF	TGTGCCAGCACTAGCGAAATTCGTGGCGAGCAGTACTTC
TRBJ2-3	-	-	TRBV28	CASSSRDFVQYF	TGTGCCAGCAGTTCCCGGGACTTCGTGCAGTATTTT
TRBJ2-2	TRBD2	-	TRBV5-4	CASSLAGTRAKTGELFF	TGTGCCAGCAGCTTGGCCGGGACTAGGGCGAAAACCGGGGAGCTGTTTTTT
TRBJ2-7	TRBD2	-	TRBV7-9	CASSPLGLAAYEQYF	TGTGCCAGCAGCCCCCTTGGACTAGCGGCTTACGAGCAGTACTTC
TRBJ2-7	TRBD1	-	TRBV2	CASRPGQGLYEQYF	TGTGCCAGCAGGCCGGGACAGGGTCTGTACGAGCAGTACTTC
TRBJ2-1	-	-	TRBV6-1	CASSETGYNEQFF	TGTGCCAGCAGTGAAACAGGATACAATGAGCAGTTCTTC
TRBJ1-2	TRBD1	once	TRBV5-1	CASRPDRGPNYGYTF	TGCGCCAGCAGACCTGACAGGGGTCCTAACTATGGCTACACCTTC
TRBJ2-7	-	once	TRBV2	CASRARTNSYEQYF	TGTGCCAGCAGGGCCCGGACAAACTCCTACGAGCAGTACTTC
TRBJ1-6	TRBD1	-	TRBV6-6	CASRGGTGHNSPLHF	TGTGCCTCCAGGGGGGGGACAGGGCACAATTCACCCCTCCACTTT
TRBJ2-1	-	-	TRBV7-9	CASSLSASSIYNEQFF	TGTGCCAGCAGCTTAAGCGCCTCTTCAATTTACAATGAGCAGTTCTTC
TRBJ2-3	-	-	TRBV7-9	CASSLFGDTQYF	TGTGCCAGCAGCTTATTCGGCGATACGCAGTATTTT
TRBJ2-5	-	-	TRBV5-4	CASSILGQETQYF	TGTGCCAGCAGCATATTAGGGCAAGAGACCCAGTACTTC
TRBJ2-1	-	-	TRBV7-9	CASSRDGSNEQFF	TGTGCCAGCAGCCGGGACGGTTCCAATGAGCAGTTCTTC
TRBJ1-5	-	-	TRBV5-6	CASSQKRGEGNQPQHF	TGTGCCAGCAGCCAGAAACGGGGAGAGGGCAATCAGCCCCAGCATTTT
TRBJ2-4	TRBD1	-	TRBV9	CASSVTGTGAKNIQYF	TGTGCCAGCAGCGTGACCGGGACAGGGGCGAAAAACATTCAGTACTTC
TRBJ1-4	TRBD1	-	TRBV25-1	CASSAPKGQGLTNEKLFF	TGTGCCAGCAGTGCCCCCAAGGGACAGGGGCTGACTAATGAAAAACTGTTTTTT
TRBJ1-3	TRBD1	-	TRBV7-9	CASSSQGAAGNTIYF	TGTGCCAGCAGCTCTCAGGGGGCAGCTGGAAACACCATATATTTT